This T cell receptor beta chain was identified in a study of shared clonotypes between healthy human individuals. Whole-study findings and limits: Sharing across four donors was highest in naive CD4 (around 5%) and lowest in memory CD8 (around 0.4%). Donor scarcity curtailed the genetic and exposure-history diversity represented herein.

Every contributor of samples was a Caucasian grown-up residing in Nashville, Tennessee. Trimming cost V 3 bases and J 7 bases; bases outside gene matches: 6. Looked up from germline, CDR1 is KGHSH and CDR2 is LQKENI. There are 15 residues in the CDR3. The method was immunoSEQ multiplex PCR; TCRdb's version includes in-frame clones alone and lacks a portion of them. The repertoire holds under 1,900,000 clones, with approximately 98.5% as singletons. Notes on this clone: The target antigen is unknown.

Input material: naive CD4+ T cells sorted from blood. Specified subset: CD45RA+ positively selected. V gene TRBV18 combines with J gene TRBJ1-2, with 12 positions matching TRBD1. This TCR came from a man aged 25 to 40 in good health. The CDR3 nucleotides read TGTGCCAGCTCACCCACGGGACAGGGGGCGATTGGCTACACCTTC. Protein: CASSPTGQGAIGYTF. The full variable domain, its missing parts supplied by reference TRBV18 and TRBJ1-2, is NAGVMQNPRHLVRRRGQEARLRCSPMKGHSHVYWYRQLPEEGLKFMVYLQKENIIDESGMPKERFSAEFPKEGPSILRIQQVVRGDSAAYFCASSPTGQGAIGYTFGSGTRLTVV.